This T cell receptor beta chain originates from a study of PD-1 blockade in classical Hodgkin lymphoma. Per the germline V gene, CDR1 is SGHTA and CDR2 is FQGNSA. The V gene lost 1 base and the J gene lost 1 base, with 17 bases spanning the gap. The CDR3 spans 18 residues. Only in-frame clones appear in the TCRdb table, and some are missing; sequencing was by immunoSEQ multiplex PCR. The sample holds around 9,800 clones, approximately 72% seen once. Time point denoted: cycle 4 day 1 (C4D1), after less than seven weeks of nivolumab. Each patient's relapse followed autologous stem cell transplantation, and brentuximab vedotin exposure varied. Negative magnetic selection isolated CD4+ T cells from thawed PBMCs.

The input for sequencing was CD4+ T cells from blood, taken before the fourth cycle of nivolumab. The TCR was taken from a human donor with classical Hodgkin lymphoma. The V call is TRBV7-2, the J call TRBJ1-5; D not resolved. This chain's CDR3 is CASSLGGQLRDSNQPQHF. The CDR3 nucleotides are TGTGCCAGCAGCTTAGGAGGGCAGCTTAGAGACAGCAATCAGCCCCAGCATTTT.